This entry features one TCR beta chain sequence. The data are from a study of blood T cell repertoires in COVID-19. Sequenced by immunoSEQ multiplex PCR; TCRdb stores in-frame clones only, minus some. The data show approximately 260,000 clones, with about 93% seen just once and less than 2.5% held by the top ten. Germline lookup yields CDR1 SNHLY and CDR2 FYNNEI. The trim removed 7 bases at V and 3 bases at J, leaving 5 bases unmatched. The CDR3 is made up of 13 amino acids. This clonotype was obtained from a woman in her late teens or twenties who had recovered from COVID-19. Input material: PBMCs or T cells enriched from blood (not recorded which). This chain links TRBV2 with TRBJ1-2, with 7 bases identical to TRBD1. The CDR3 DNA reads TGTGCCAGCAATATTCAGGGGGACTATGGCTACACCTTC. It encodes CASNIQGDYGYTF.